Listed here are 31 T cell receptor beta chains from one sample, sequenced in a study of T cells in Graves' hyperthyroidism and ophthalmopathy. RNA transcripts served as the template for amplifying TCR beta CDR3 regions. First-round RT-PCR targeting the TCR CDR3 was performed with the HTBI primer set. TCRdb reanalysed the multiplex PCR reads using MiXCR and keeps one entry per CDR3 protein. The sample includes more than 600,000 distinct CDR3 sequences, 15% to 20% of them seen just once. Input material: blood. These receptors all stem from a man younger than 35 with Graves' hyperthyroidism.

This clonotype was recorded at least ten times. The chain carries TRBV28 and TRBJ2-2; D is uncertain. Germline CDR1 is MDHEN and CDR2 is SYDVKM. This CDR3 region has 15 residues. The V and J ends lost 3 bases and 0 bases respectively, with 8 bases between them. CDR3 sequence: CASSLGSSNTGELFF. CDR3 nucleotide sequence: TGTGCCAGCAGTTTGGGGTCCTCGAACACCGGGGAGCTGTTTTTT.

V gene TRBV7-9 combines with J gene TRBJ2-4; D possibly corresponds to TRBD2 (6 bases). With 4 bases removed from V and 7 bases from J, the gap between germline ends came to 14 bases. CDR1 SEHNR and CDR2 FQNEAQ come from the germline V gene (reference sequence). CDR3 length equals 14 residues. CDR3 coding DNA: TGTGCCAGCAGCTCGCGGGACCTGTGGAACATTCAGTACTTC. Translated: CASSSRDLWNIQYF.

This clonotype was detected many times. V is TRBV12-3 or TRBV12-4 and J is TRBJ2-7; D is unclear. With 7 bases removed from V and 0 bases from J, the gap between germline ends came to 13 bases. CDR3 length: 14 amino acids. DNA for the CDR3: TGTGCCAGCACCTCCGACCTAAGCTCCTACGAGCAGTACTTC. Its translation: CASTSDLSSYEQYF.

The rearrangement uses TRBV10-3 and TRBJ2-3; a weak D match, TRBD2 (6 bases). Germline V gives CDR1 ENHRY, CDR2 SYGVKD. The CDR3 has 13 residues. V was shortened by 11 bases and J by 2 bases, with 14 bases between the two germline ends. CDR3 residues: CASSGDFTDTQYF. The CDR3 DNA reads TGTGCCTCCTCGGGGGACTTCACAGATACGCAGTATTTT.

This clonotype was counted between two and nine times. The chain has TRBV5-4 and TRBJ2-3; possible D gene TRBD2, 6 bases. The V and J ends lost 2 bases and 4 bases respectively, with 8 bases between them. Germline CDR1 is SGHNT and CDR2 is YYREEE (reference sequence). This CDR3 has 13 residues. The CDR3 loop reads CASSLLAADTQYF. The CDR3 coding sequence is TGTGCCAGCAGCTTACTAGCCGCAGATACGCAGTATTTT.

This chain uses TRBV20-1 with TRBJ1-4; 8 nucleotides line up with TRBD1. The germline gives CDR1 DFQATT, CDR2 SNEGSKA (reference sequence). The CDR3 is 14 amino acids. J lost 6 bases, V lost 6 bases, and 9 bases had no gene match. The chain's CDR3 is CSAEKTGADEKLFF. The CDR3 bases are TGCAGTGCCGAGAAGACAGGGGCGGATGAAAAACTGTTTTTT.

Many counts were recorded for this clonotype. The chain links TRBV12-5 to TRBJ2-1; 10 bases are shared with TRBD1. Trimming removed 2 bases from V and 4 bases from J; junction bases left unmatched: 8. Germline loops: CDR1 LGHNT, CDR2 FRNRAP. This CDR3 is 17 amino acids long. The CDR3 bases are TGTGCTAGTGGTTTGAACGTATGGGGACAGGGGTACAATGAGCAGTTCTTC. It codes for CASGLNVWGQGYNEQFF.

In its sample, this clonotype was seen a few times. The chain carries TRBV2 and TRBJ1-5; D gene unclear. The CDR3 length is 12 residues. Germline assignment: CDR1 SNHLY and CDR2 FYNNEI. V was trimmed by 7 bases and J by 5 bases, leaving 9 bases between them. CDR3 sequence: CASKGADQPQHF. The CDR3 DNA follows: TGTGCCAGCAAAGGTGCGGATCAGCCCCAGCATTTT.

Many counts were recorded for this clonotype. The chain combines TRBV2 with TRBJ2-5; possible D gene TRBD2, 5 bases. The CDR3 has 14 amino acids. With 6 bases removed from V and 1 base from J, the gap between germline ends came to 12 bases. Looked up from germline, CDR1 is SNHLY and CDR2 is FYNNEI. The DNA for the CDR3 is TGTGCCAGCAGAGAAACCGGGGTCCAAGAGACCCAGTACTTC. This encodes CASRETGVQETQYF. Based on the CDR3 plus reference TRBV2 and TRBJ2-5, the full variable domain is EPEVTQTPSHQVTQMGQEVILRCVPISNHLYFYWYRQILGQKVEFLVSFYNNEISEKSEIFDDQFSVERPDGSNFTLKIRSTKLEDSAMYFCASRETGVQETQYFGPGTRLLVL.

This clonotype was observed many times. CDR3 region: CASSQVPGGSQPQHF. In nucleotides, the CDR3 is TGTGCCAGCAGCCAAGTACCAGGGGGCAGTCAGCCCCAGCATTTT. The chain uses TRBV3-1 and TRBJ1-5; 8 bases match TRBD1. Germline CDR1 reads LGHDT; CDR2 reads YNNKEL (reference sequence). Unmatched junction bases numbered 5, after V lost 1 base and J lost 6 bases. The CDR3 runs 15 residues.

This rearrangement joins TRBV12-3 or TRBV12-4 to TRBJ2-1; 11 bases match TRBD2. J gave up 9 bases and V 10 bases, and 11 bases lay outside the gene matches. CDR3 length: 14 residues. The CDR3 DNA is TGTGCCATCTTAGCGGGAGGGCCATCCAGTGAGCAGTTCTTC. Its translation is CAILAGGPSSEQFF.

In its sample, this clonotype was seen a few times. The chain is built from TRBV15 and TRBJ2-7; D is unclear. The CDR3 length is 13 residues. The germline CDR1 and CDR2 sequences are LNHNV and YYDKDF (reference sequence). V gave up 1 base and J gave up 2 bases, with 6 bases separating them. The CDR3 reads CATSRGQTYEQYF. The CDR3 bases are TGTGCCACCAGCAGAGGACAAACCTACGAGCAGTACTTC.

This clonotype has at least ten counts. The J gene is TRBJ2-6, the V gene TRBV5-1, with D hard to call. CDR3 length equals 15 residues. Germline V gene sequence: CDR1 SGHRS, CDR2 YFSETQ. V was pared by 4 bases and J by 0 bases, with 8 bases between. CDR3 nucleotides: TGCGCCAGCAGCCTGGACGTCTCTGGGGCCAACGTCCTGACTTTC. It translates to CASSLDVSGANVLTF.

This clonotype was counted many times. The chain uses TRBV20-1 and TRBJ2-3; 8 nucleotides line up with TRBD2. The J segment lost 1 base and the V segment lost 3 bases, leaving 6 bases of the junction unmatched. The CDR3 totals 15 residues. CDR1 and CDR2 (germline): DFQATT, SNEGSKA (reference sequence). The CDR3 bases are TGCAGTGCTAGTCGGGGGGGAGTCGGCACAGATACGCAGTATTTT. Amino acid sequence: CSASRGGVGTDTQYF.

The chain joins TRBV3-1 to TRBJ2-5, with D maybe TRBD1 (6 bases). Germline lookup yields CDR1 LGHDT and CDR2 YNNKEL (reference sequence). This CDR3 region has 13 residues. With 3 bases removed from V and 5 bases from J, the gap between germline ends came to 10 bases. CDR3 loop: CASSQGAGETQYF. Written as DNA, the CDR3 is TGTGCCAGCAGCCAGGGGGCTGGGGAGACCCAGTACTTC.

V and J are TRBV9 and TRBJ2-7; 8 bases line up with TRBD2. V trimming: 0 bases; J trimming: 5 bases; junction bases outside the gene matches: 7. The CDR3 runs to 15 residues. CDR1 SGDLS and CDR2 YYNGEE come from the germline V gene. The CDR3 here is CASSVGPSGRDEQYF. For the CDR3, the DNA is TGTGCCAGCAGCGTAGGCCCGTCCGGGAGGGACGAGCAGTACTTC.

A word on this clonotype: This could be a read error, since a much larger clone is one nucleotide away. CDR3 sequence: CASSVSGGLVPLVSEQHF. In DNA form, the CDR3 reads TGTGCCAGCAGCGTGTCCGGGGGGTTAGTGCCCTTGGTTTCCGAGCAGCACTTC. The V gene is TRBV9, the J gene TRBJ2-7; 7 bases fit TRBD2. Germline CDR1 reads SGDLS; CDR2 reads YYNGEE. CDR3 length equals 18 residues. Looking up the rest from reference TRBV9 and TRBJ2-7 gives the full variable domain: DSGVTQTPKHLITATGQRVTLRCSPRSGDLSVYWYQQSLDQGLQFLIQYYNGEERAKGNILERFSAQQFPDLHSELNLSSLELGDSALYFCASSVSGGLVPLVSEQHFGPGTRLTVT.

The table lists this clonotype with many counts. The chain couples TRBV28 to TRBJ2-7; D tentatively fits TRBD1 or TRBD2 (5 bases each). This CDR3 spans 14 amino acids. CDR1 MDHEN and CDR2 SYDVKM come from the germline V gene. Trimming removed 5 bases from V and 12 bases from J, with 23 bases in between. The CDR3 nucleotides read TGTGCCAGCAGTCCGACCGGGACGCCTACTAAGGTGTACTTC. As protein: CASSPTGTPTKVYF.

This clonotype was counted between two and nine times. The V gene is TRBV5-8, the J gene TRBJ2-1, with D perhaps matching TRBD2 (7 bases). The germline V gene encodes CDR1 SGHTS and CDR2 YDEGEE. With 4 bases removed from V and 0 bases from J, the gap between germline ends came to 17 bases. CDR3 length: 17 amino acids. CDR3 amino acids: CASSPRGAGHSYNEQFF. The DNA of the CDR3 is TGTGCCAGCAGCCCCCGGGGGGCGGGACACTCCTACAATGAGCAGTTCTTC. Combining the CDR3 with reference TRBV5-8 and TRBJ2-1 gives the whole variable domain EAGVTQSPTHLIKTRGQQATLRCSPISGHTSVYWYQQALGLGLQFLLWYDEGEERNRGNFPPRFSGRQFPNYSSELNVNALELEDSALYLCASSPRGAGHSYNEQFFGPGTRLTVL.

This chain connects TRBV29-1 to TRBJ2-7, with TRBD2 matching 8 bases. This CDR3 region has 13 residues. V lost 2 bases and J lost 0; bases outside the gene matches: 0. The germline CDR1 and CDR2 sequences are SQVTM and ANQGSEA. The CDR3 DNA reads TGCAGCGTTGAACTAGCGGGCTCCTACGAGCAGTACTTC. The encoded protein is CSVELAGSYEQYF.

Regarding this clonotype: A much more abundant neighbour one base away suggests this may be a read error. The CDR3 bases are TGTGCCAGCAGCCAAGAGACAGGGGGCACAGATACGCAGTATTTT. Protein product: CASSQETGGTDTQYF. The rearrangement links TRBV3-1 to TRBJ2-3; 8 nucleotides line up with TRBD1. Germline trimming cut 0 bases from V and 1 base from J; bases unmatched to any gene: 0. CDR3 length: 15 residues. Per germline, CDR1 LGHDT and CDR2 YNNKEL (reference sequence).

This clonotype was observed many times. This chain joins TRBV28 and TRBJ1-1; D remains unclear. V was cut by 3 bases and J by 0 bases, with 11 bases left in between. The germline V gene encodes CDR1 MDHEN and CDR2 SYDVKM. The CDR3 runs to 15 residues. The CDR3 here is CASSLRRQLNTEAFF. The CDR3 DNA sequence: TGTGCCAGCAGTTTGAGGCGCCAGTTGAACACTGAAGCTTTCTTT.

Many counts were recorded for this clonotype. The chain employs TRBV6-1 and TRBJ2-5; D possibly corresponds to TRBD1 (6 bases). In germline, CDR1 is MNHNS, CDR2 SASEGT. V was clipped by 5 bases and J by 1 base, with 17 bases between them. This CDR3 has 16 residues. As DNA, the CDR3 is TGTGCCAGCAGTTTAGGTGGGACACTACTCCAAGAGACCCAGTACTTC. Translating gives CASSLGGTLLQETQYF.

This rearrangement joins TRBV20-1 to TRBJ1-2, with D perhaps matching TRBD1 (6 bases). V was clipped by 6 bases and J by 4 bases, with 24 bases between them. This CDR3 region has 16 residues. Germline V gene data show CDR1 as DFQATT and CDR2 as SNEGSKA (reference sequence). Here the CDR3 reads CSASSYRDSIGYGYTF. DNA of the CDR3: TGCAGTGCCTCCTCCTACAGGGATAGTATCGGCTATGGCTACACCTTC.

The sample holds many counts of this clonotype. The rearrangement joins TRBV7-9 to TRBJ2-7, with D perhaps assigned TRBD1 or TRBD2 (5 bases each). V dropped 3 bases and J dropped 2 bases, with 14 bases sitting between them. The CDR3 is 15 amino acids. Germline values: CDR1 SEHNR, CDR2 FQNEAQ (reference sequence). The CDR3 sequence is CASSFWVGVTYEQYF. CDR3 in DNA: TGTGCCAGCAGCTTTTGGGTGGGGGTAACCTACGAGCAGTACTTC.

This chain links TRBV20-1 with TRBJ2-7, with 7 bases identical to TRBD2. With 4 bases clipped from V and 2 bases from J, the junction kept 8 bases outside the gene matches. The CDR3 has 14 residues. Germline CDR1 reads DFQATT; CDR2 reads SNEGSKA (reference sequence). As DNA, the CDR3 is TGCAGTGCTACAGGTTCGGGAGGAACCTACGAGCAGTACTTC. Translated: CSATGSGGTYEQYF.

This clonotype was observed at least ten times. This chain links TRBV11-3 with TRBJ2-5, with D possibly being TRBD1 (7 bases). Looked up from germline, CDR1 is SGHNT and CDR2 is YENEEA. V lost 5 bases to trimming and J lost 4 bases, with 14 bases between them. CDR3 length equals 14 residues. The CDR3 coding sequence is TGTGCCAGCAGCACGACAGGGACTCGAGAGACCCAGTACTTC. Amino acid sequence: CASSTTGTRETQYF.

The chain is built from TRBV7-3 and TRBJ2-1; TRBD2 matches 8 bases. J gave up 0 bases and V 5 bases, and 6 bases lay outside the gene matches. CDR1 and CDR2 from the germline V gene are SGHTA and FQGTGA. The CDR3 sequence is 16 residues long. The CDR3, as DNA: TGTGCCAGCAGCATCCAACTAGCGGCCTCCTACAATGAGCAGTTCTTC. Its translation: CASSIQLAASYNEQFF.

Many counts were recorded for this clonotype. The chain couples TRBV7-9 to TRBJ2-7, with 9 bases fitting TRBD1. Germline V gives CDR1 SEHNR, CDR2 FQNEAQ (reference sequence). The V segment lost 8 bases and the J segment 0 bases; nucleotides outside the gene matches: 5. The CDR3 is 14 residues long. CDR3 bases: TGTGCCAGCGGCCGGACAGGGGACTCCTACGAGCAGTACTTC. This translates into CASGRTGDSYEQYF.

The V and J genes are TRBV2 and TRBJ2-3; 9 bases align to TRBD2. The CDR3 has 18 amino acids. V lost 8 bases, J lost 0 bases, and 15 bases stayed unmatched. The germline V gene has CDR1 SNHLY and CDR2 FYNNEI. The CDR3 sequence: CASRPPGTSISSTDTQYF. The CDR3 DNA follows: TGTGCCAGCCGGCCACCTGGGACTAGCATTTCTAGCACAGATACGCAGTATTTT.

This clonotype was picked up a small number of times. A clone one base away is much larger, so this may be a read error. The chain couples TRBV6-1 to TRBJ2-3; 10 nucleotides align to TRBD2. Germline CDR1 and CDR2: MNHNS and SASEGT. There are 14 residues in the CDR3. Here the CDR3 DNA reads TGTGCCAGCAGGCTAGCGGGAGAGACAGATACGCTGTATTTT. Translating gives CASRLAGETDTLYF.